These 6 T cell receptor beta chains originate from one sample sequenced in a study of T-cell memory formation after mild COVID-19. TCRdb re-derived calls from the 5' RACE reads in MiXCR, one entry per CDR3 protein. The data hold 250,000 to 300,000 distinct CDR3 sequences, with roughly 16% observed a single time. Sequencing was performed on PBMCs or a T cell subset sorted from them (not recorded which). These receptors all stem from a man aged 18 to 30 who had mild COVID-19 (a few samples of this study predate the infection). Cell type and time point are not known.

This clonotype appeared a few times. This chain links TRBV12-3 or TRBV12-4 with TRBJ1-1; a weak D match, TRBD1 (5 bases). The CDR3 runs to 14 residues. Deletions cut 6 bases from V and 4 bases from J, with 15 bases between. CDR3: CASSRPGRGTEAFF. For the CDR3, the DNA is TGTGCCAGCAGCCGACCGGGACGGGGCACTGAAGCTTTCTTT.

This clonotype showed up many times. This chain joins TRBV4-3 and TRBJ1-6; D unclear. Germline V lookup: CDR1 LGHNA, CDR2 YSLEER. Trimming took 0 bases from V and 1 from J, leaving 16 bases between them. The CDR3 consists of 19 residues. This chain's CDR3 is CASSQDTPTPGSYNSPLHF. The CDR3 bases are TGCGCCAGCAGCCAAGATACTCCAACACCAGGATCCTATAATTCACCCCTCCACTTT.

This chain joins TRBV20-1 and TRBJ2-5; D might be TRBD1 (5 bases). The CDR3 loop spans 12 amino acids. V lost 5 bases and J 4 bases, leaving 11 bases between the germline ends. Per germline, CDR1 DFQATT and CDR2 SNEGSKA (reference sequence). The CDR3 sequence: CSAPRVGETQYF. The CDR3 bases are TGCAGTGCTCCCAGGGTCGGAGAGACCCAGTACTTC.

This clonotype was observed a few times. The V and J genes are TRBV7-9 and TRBJ1-6; TRBD1 agrees at 8 bases. V trimming: 2 bases; J trimming: 8 bases; junction bases outside the gene matches: 5. CDR3 length: 15 residues. Looked up from germline, CDR1 is SEHNR and CDR2 is FQNEAQ (reference sequence). As DNA, the CDR3 is TGTGCCAGCAGCTTAAATCAGGGGGCGGATTCACCCCTCCACTTT. Amino acids: CASSLNQGADSPLHF.

V gene TRBV7-6 combines with J gene TRBJ1-5; D call uncertain. V shed 2 bases and J shed 4 bases, with 9 bases lying between them. The CDR3 has 14 residues. Germline V gene lookup returns CDR1 SGHVS and CDR2 FNYEAQ. CDR3 protein: CASSLRGRNQPQHF. For the CDR3, the DNA is TGTGCCAGCAGCTTAAGAGGGAGGAATCAGCCCCAGCATTTT.

This clonotype showed up many times. This chain connects TRBV5-6 to TRBJ2-5; D perhaps matches TRBD2 (6 bases). In germline, CDR1 is SGHDT, CDR2 YYEEEE. CDR3 length equals 13 residues. The V gene lost 0 bases and the J gene lost 3 bases, with 6 bases spanning the gap. CDR3 in amino acids: CASSLGREETQYF. The CDR3 DNA is TGTGCCAGCAGCTTGGGGAGGGAAGAGACCCAGTACTTC.